This T cell receptor beta chain was captured in a study of OX40 agonist ivuxolimab in advanced cancers. Study at large: Ivuxolimab is a fully human IgG2 antibody that activates OX40 (CD134). The eligibility criteria allowed prior anti-PD-1, anti-PD-L1 or anti-CTLA-4 therapy, and about 40% had some. Notes on the study in general: In the 0.1 to 3.0 mg/kg range, CD4+ and CD8+ blood T cells had expanded clonally by week 6.

The CDR3 loop spans 16 amino acids. V was shortened by 0 bases and J by 7 bases, with 19 bases between the two germline ends. CDR1 SGHRS and CDR2 YFSETQ come from the germline V gene. To note about this clone: Its antigen is unknown.

TCRdb's copy holds only in-frame clones and misses some; the assay was immunoSEQ multiplex PCR. The data show some 67,000 clones, approximately 80% seen once. The sample consisted of CD4+ or CD8+ T cells sorted from blood, taken in a trial of the OX40 agonist ivuxolimab. The V and J genes are TRBV5-1 and TRBJ1-2, with D possibly being TRBD1 (5 bases). The TCR was taken from an adult with an advanced solid tumor such as melanoma, head and neck, liver or kidney cancer. The CDR3 DNA reads as TGCGCCAGCAGCTTGGTCATTAGGTCAGGGACCGGTGGCTACACCTTC. Protein: CASSLVIRSGTGGYTF.